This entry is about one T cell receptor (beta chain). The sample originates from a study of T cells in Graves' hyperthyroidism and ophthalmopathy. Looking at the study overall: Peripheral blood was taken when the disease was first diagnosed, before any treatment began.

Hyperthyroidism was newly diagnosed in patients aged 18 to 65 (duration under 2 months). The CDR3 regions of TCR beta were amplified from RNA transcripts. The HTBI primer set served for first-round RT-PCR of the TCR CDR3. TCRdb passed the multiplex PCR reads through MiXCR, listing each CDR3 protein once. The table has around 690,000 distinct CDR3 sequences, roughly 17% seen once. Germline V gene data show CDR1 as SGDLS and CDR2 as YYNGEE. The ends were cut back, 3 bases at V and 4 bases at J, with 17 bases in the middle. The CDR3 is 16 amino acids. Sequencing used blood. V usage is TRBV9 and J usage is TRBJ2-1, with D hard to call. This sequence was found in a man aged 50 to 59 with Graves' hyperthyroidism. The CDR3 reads CASSEASTHPYNEQFF. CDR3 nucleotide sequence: TGTGCCAGCAGCGAAGCGTCCACACACCCTTACAATGAGCAGTTCTTC.